The subject of this entry is one TCR beta chain. Its cognate antigen has yet to be identified. No base qualities exist here, and no much larger clone lies one base off it. The CDR3 regions of human TCRbeta chains were analyzed by immunosequencing. The paper's data handling went like this. Repertoire TCRs were checked for matches against a reference library of SARS-CoV-2-specific TCRs that had been generated using the MIRA antigen-specificity platform. Breadth was defined as the fraction of unique TCRs that were SARS-CoV-2-associated, and depth was defined as the fraction of total T cells that were SARS-CoV-2-associated. Each spike-specific TCR was assigned to its reactive spike region and to a CD4 or CD8 class using the MIRA data. Log10-transformed breadth and depth values were compared by one-way ANOVA with Sidak's multiple comparisons tests. In TCRdb, the immuneACCESS table is reduced to in-frame sequences with V and J assigned. These tables do not hold every clone; where another copy was compared, an unresolved V gene accounts for under half, and the others remain unexplained. The V and J calls and clone size are taken from that table; D and trimming were inferred from the DNA. The sample records some 130,000 clones, 84% of which are singletons. The ten largest account for approximately 4% of the sample.

The data stem from a study of T cell responses to AZD1222 COVID-19 vaccine listed by TCRdb under 2021. Regarding the complete study: AZD1222 recipients given second doses at about 4 weeks or at about 12 weeks were pooled, since spike-specific TCR depth and breadth were not found to differ between the two schedules. A total of 230 to 250 trial participants underwent TCR sequencing, of whom approximately 210 received two doses of AZD1222 and about 26 received two doses of the MenACWY control vaccine. Enrollment into the trials was organized by age into subgroups of 18-55, 56-69 and 70-plus years, and those subgroups contained roughly 160, 29 and 62 TCR-sequenced participants, respectively.

Reading the label with the study, this specimen's time point is: baseline before first vaccination. Samples from vaccinated people were obtained from the UK trials COV001 and COV002, which included a single-blind randomized controlled phase 2/3 trial of AZD1222 (ChAdOx1 nCoV-19) in healthy adults. For TCRbeta chain sequencing, PBMC samples from trial participants were taken at day 0 and at day 28 after the second dose. V is shortened by 3 bases, J by 8 bases, and the region joining them spans 8 bases. The CDR3, from cysteine to phenylalanine, totals 13 residues. CDR3 DNA is the only sequence kept; it has 39 bases, read in frame from the first base. The investigation overall reported the following: Conclusions about previously exposed vaccinees were limited because only a handful of AZD1222 recipients were SARS-CoV-2 seropositive at baseline. In the small 56-69-year group, the increase in depth fell short of significance, most likely because of low power. Most participants were white British and females outnumbered males, and the authors suggested that clonal diversity may have been underestimated. Epitopes outside the regions mutated in the B.1.351 and B.1.1.7 variants were reportedly recognized by nearly half of the unique spike-specific TCRs. The vaccine-associated CD4 TCRs covered the entire spike protein, and the dominant responses fell in regions 160-218 and 743-854. After two AZD1222 doses, both the breadth and the depth of spike-specific TCRs were significantly higher than at day 0 and than in MenACWY recipients. No day 14 peak-response samples were available, so repertoires were characterized only after the peak T cell response.

The chain employs TRBV12-3 or TRBV12-4 and TRBJ1-6; D gene: possibly TRBD1, on 5 matching bases. The source of this sequence is an adult in good health. The specimen comprised peripheral blood, sampled on day 0 of AZD1222 vaccination. The bases are TGTGCCAGCAGTTTGGGGGGGGATTCACCCCTCCACTTT. This codes for CASSLGGDSPLHF.